This entry describes one TCR beta chain. Its matching antigen is unknown. The sample originates from a study of OX40 agonist ivuxolimab in advanced cancers. On the study more broadly: It was permissible to have had prior anti-PD-1, anti-PD-L1 or anti-CTLA-4 therapy, and more than 30% had some.

Findings of the study overall: Clonal expansion by week 6 occurred in CD4+ and CD8+ blood T cells (at 0.1 to 3.0 mg/kg). With doses of 0.1-3.0 mg/kg, partial responders showed among the lowest clonal expansion.

The germline CDR1 and CDR2 sequences are SGHTS and YDEGEE. This CDR3 has 15 residues. Between the trimmed V and J ends, which lost 6 bases and 0 bases, there was a span of 13 bases. Produced via immunoSEQ multiplex PCR; TCRdb's table is partial and in-frame only. Among 50,000 to 65,000 clones listed, 70% to 90% were seen once. V gene TRBV5-8 combines with J gene TRBJ1-5; D ambiguous. The sequencing used CD4+ or CD8+ T cells sorted from blood, collected in a trial of the OX40 agonist ivuxolimab. The TCR was taken from an adult with an advanced solid tumor such as melanoma, head and neck, liver or kidney cancer. In DNA, the CDR3 is TGTGCCAGCACCTTTCAAGGTTATAGCAATCAGCCCCAGCATTTT. Translation gives CASTFQGYSNQPQHF.